Listed here are 14 T cell receptor beta chains from one sample, sequenced in a study of Graves' ophthalmopathy and Graves' hyperthyroidism. The study amplified TCR beta CDR3 regions using RNA transcripts. The workflow started with a first-round RT-PCR run with HTBI primers and then moved on to a second-round multiplex PCR. TCRdb re-called the multiplex PCR reads with MiXCR, one entry per CDR3 protein. The sample shows almost 750,000 distinct CDR3 sequences, 35% to 50% of them seen only once. What was sequenced was peripheral blood. These receptors came from an adult man with Graves' ophthalmopathy.

For this clonotype: No conserved phenylalanine or tryptophan is present at the end of the CDR3, so a read error is the likely explanation. The limits of the CDR3 on the DNA are not certain, so only TCRdb's listed CDR3 is given. The chain joins TRBV6-6 to TRBJ1-2; the D call of TRBD1 is as the table states it, not checked on the DNA. Germline V gives CDR1 MNHNY, CDR2 SVGAGI (reference sequence). From its first to its last residue, the CDR3 has 8 amino acids. Here the CDR3 reads CASSHWTG.

At least ten counts were recorded for this clonotype. The chain uses TRBV7-6 and TRBJ1-6, with 9 bases fitting TRBD1. CDR3 length: 19 amino acids. The V gene end was trimmed by 5 bases and the J gene end by 0 bases; junction bases not matched to a gene: 11. In germline, CDR1 is SGHVS, CDR2 FNYEAQ. Here the CDR3 reads CASSPVGTGSVSYNSPLHF. The DNA of the CDR3 is TGTGCCAGCAGCCCCGTTGGGACAGGGTCCGTCTCCTATAATTCACCCCTCCACTTT.

A note on this clonotype: Since no conserved phenylalanine or tryptophan closes the CDR3, a read error is the likely cause. The limits of the CDR3 on the DNA are not certain, so only TCRdb's listed CDR3 is given. The genes are TRBV24-1 and TRBJ2-6; the D call TRBD1 from the table was never checked on the DNA. CDR1 and CDR2 (germline): KGHDR, SFDVKD. The CDR3 numbers 11 amino acids, ends counted. The CDR3 here is CATSDLGHENT.

The chain is built from TRBV20-1 and TRBJ2-7; TRBD1 matches at 7 bases. The ends lost 5 bases at V and 5 bases at J; junction bases unmatched: 15. Looked up from germline, CDR1 is DFQATT and CDR2 is SNEGSKA (reference sequence). This CDR3 has 15 amino acids. CDR3: CSAFDRVSLDDEQYF. The CDR3 DNA reads as TGCAGTGCTTTTGACAGGGTCTCTTTGGACGACGAGCAGTACTTC.

The gene calls are TRBV9 and TRBJ1-2, with 7 bases fitting TRBD1. V trimming: 5 bases; J trimming: 6 bases; junction bases outside the gene matches: 7. The CDR3 spans 13 residues. Looked up from germline, CDR1 is SGDLS and CDR2 is YYNGEE. This CDR3 is CASRPGTEDGYTF. CDR3 DNA: TGTGCCAGCAGGCCCGGGACAGAGGATGGCTACACCTTC.

The chain couples TRBV5-1 to TRBJ2-7, with 11 nucleotides matching TRBD2. Germline loops: CDR1 SGHRS, CDR2 YFSETQ. Unmatched junction bases numbered 3, after V lost 1 base and J lost 6 bases. The CDR3 totals 14 residues. The CDR3 sequence: CASSLTSGSFEQYF. The CDR3 nucleotides are TGCGCCAGCAGCTTGACTAGCGGGAGTTTCGAGCAGTACTTC.

This clonotype was counted between two and nine times. The chain recombines TRBV25-1 with TRBJ2-2; no definite D call. CDR3 length: 15 residues. CDR1 and CDR2 from the germline V gene are MGHDK and SYGVNS. The ends were cut back, 8 bases at V and 2 bases at J, with 15 bases in the middle. The CDR3 region has the DNA TGTGCCAGCTCACCCCAAAGACACAACACCGGGGAGCTGTTTTTT. Translation: CASSPQRHNTGELFF.

Only a few counts were recorded for this clonotype. The chain links TRBV20-1 to TRBJ2-5; D ambiguous. The CDR3 contains 12 residues. V lost 6 bases, J lost 1 base, and 9 bases lay in between. Germline CDR1 DFQATT, CDR2 SNEGSKA (reference sequence). CDR3 nucleotides: TGCAGTGCCGAACTGCCCCAAGAGACCCAGTACTTC. This translates into CSAELPQETQYF.

The chain carries TRBV6-6 and TRBJ2-2; D might be TRBD1 (5 bases). CDR1 is MNHNY, CDR2 SVGAGI, per germline (reference sequence). The CDR3 contains 14 residues. Trimming took 5 bases from V and 4 from J, leaving 11 bases between them. CDR3 nucleotides: TGTGCCAGCAGTAGGCTACAGGTCACCGGGGAGCTGTTTTTT. It is translated as CASSRLQVTGELFF.

This clonotype has a handful of counts. This chain uses TRBV9 with TRBJ2-2; no clear D gene. This CDR3 is 17 amino acids long. Germline CDR1 is SGDLS and CDR2 is YYNGEE. V dropped 0 bases and J dropped 0 bases, with 12 bases sitting between them. The CDR3 sequence is CASSVDPSFANTGELFF. The CDR3, as DNA: TGTGCCAGCAGCGTAGACCCCTCCTTCGCGAACACCGGGGAGCTGTTTTTT.

The chain couples TRBV19 to TRBJ2-5; D gene uncertain. This CDR3 region has 14 residues. Germline CDR1 reads LNHDA; CDR2 reads SQIVND (reference sequence). Deletions cut 1 base from V and 4 bases from J, with 10 bases between. The CDR3 region is CASSIVGNSETQYF. DNA of the CDR3: TGTGCCAGTAGTATAGTAGGGAATTCAGAGACCCAGTACTTC.

This clonotype was detected ten times or more. The chain combines TRBV7-9 with TRBJ1-6; D not resolved. This CDR3 contains 14 residues. Germline V gene sequence: CDR1 SEHNR, CDR2 FQNEAQ (reference sequence). V was clipped by 1 base and J by 2 bases, with 3 bases between them. The CDR3 region is CASSLEAYNSPLHF. DNA for the CDR3: TGTGCCAGCAGCTTAGAGGCCTATAATTCACCCCTCCACTTT.

The chain is built from TRBV12-3 or TRBV12-4 and TRBJ2-2; D is possibly TRBD1 (6 bases). This CDR3 region has 15 residues. V dropped 4 bases and J dropped 0 bases, with 9 bases sitting between them. CDR3 region: CASSYGTSNTGELFF. The CDR3, as DNA: TGTGCCAGCAGTTATGGGACATCGAACACCGGGGAGCTGTTTTTT.

The chain joins TRBV25-1 to TRBJ2-2, with a possible D match to TRBD2 (6 bases). This CDR3 is 13 amino acids long. From germline, CDR1 is MGHDK and CDR2 SYGVNS. Trimming left V 7 bases short and J 5 bases short, with 11 bases between. In nucleotides, the CDR3 is TGTGCCAGCAACCCGACTAGTACCGGGGAGCTGTTTTTT. Residues: CASNPTSTGELFF.